This T cell receptor (beta chain) was captured in a study of blood T cell repertoires in COVID-19. Methods used by the authors: Reference gene primer amplification in the assay estimated nucleated cell counts. Using immunoSEQ multiplex PCR, the repertoire was profiled, and TCRdb retains in-frame clones only, with some absent. V and J calls and clone size follow that table, whereas D and trimming were derived from the DNA. The sample holds about 150,000 clones, around 84% seen once. Those who participated ranged in age from roughly 18 to 100 years and resided in about two dozen US areas. Assignments of participants to cohorts depended upon their own reported clinical history. The study recruited exposed participants who had met a COVID-19 case within 2 weeks before entry. V trimming: 5 bases; J trimming: 4 bases; junction bases outside the gene matches: 8. Germline V gene lookup returns CDR1 MGHRA and CDR2 YSYEKL. This CDR3 spans 15 amino acids.

This chain joins TRBV4-1 and TRBJ1-5; 7 positions agree with TRBD1. The TCR comes from a woman in her fifties or sixties who had been exposed to COVID-19. Sequenced input: PBMCs or T cells enriched from blood (not recorded which). CDR3: CASSDWTGVNQPQHF. DNA of the CDR3: TGCGCCAGCAGCGATTGGACAGGAGTTAATCAGCCCCAGCATTTT.